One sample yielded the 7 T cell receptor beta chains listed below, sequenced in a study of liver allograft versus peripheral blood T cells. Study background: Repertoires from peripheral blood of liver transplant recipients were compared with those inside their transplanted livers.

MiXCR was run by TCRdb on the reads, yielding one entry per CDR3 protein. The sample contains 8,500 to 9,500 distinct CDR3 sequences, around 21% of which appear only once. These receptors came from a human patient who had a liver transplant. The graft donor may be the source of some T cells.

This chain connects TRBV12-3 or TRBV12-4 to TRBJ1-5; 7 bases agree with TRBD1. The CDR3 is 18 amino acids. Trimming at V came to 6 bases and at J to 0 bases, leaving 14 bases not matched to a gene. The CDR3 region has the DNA TGTGCCAGCAGGGCCACAGGGGCTGGAGGGTATAGCAATCAGCCCCAGCATTTT. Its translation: CASRATGAGGYSNQPQHF.

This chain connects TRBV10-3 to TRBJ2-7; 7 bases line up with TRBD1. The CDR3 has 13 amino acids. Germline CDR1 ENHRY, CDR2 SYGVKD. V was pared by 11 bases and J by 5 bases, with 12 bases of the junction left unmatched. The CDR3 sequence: CAAARQGYDEQYF. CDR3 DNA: TGTGCCGCCGCTAGACAGGGCTACGACGAGCAGTACTTC.

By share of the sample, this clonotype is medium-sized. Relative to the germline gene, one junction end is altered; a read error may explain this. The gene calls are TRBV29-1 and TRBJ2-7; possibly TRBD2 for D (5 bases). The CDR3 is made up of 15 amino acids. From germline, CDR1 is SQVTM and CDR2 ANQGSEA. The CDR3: CSVEGFGLSAYEQYF. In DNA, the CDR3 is TGCAGCGTGGAAGGATTTGGACTTTCAGCCTACGAGCAGTACTTC.

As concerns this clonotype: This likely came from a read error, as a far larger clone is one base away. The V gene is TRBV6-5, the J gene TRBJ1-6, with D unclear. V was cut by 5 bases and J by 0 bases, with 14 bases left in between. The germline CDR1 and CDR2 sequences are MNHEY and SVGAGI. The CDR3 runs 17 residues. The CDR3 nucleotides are TGTGCCAGCAGTGCCCCGGGCAGGAGCTCCTATAATTCACCCCTCCACTTT. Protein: CASSAPGRSSYNSPLHF.

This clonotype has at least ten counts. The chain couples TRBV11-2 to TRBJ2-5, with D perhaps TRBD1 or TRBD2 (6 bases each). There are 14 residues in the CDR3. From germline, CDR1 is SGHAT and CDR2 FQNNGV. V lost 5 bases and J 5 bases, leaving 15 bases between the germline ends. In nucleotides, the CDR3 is TGTGCCAGCAGCAAACAGGGAGGCAGGGAGACCCAGTACTTC. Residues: CASSKQGGRETQYF.

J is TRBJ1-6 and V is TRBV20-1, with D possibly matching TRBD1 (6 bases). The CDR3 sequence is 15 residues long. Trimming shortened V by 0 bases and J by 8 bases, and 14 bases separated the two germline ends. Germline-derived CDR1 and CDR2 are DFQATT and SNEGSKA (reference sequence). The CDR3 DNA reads TGCAGTGCTAGAGAGGTGGGGGGCGGTGATTCACCCCTCCACTTT. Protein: CSAREVGGGDSPLHF.

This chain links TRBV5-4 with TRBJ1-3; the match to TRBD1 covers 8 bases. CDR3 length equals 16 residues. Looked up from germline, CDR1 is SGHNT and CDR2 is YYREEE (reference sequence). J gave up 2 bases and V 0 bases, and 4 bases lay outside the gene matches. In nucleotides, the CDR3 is TGTGCCAGCAGCTTGGTTCCGGACAGGGCTGGAAACACCATATATTTT. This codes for CASSLVPDRAGNTIYF.